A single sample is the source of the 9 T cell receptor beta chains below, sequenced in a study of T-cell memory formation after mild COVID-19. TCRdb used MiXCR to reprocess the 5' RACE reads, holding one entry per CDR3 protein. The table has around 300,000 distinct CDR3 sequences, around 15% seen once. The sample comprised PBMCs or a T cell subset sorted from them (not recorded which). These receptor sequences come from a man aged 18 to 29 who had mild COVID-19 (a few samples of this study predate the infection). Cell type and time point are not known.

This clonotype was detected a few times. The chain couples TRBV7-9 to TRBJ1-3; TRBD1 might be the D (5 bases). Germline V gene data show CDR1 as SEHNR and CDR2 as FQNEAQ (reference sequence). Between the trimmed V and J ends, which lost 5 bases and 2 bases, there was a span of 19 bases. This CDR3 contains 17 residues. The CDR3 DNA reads TGTGCCAGCAGCCCGCGGGGCCGCCGTTCCGCTGGAAACACCATATATTTT. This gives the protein CASSPRGRRSAGNTIYF.

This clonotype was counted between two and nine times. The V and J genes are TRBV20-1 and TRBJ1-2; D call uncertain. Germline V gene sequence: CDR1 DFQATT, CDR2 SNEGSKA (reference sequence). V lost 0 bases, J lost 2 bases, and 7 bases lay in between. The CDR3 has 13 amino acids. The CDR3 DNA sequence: TGCAGTGCTAGAGATCGAGAGAACTATGGCTACACCTTC. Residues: CSARDRENYGYTF.

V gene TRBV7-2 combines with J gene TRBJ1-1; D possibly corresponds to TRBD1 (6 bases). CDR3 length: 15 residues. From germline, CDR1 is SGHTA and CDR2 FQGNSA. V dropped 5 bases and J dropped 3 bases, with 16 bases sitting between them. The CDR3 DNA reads TGTGCCAGCAGCCCCCCCGGACAGTTATACACTGAAGCTTTCTTT. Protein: CASSPPGQLYTEAFF.

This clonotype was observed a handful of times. DNA for the CDR3: TGTGCCAGCAGGCTCTTTGGGGACCAGCCCCAGCATTTT. As protein: CASRLFGDQPQHF. V gene TRBV6-5 combines with J gene TRBJ1-5; D is possibly TRBD1 (5 bases). Per germline, CDR1 MNHEY and CDR2 SVGAGI. The V gene lost 6 bases and the J gene lost 7 bases, with 13 bases spanning the gap. CDR3 length: 13 amino acids.

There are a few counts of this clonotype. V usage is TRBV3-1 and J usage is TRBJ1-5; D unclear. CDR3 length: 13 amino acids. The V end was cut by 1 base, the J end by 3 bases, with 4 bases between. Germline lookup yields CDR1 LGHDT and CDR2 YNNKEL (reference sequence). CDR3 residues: CASSQVPNQPQHF. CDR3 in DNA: TGTGCCAGCAGCCAAGTCCCCAATCAGCCCCAGCATTTT.

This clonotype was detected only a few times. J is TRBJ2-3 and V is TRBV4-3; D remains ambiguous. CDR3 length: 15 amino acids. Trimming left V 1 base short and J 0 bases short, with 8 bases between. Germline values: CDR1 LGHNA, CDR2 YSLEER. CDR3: CASSQAPTSTDTQYF. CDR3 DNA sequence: TGCGCCAGCAGCCAAGCCCCAACCAGCACAGATACGCAGTATTTT.

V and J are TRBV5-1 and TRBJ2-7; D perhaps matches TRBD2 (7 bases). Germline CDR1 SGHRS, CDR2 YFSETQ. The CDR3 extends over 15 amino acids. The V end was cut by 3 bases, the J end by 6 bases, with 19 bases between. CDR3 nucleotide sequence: TGCGCCAGCAGCTCGGCCTTGTCGGGGGGCTCCGAGCAGTACTTC. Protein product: CASSSALSGGSEQYF.

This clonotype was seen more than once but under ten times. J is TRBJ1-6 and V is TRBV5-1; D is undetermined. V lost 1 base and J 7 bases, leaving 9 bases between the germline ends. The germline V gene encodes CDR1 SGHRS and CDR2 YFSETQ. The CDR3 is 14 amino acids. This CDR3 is CASSLWGGNSPLHF. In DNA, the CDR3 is TGCGCCAGCAGCTTGTGGGGTGGGAATTCACCCCTCCACTTT.

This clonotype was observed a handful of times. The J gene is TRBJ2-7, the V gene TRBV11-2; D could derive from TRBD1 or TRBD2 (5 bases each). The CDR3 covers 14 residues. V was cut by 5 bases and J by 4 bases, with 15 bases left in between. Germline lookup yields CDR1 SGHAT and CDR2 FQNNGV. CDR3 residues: CASSIYGASYEQYV. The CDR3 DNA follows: TGTGCCAGCAGCATATACGGGGCCTCGTACGAGCAGTACGTC.